The sequence of this T cell receptor beta chain was determined in a study of CD8+CD57+ T cells in acquired aplastic anemia. Profiling of TCR beta VDJ combinations and CDR3 sequences used genomic DNA as template. TCRdb re-analysed the reads in MiXCR, keeping a single row per CDR3 protein. The sample lists some 190,000 distinct CDR3 sequences, around 59% occurring once. The germline V and J ends were trimmed by 3 bases and 6 bases, with 10 bases remaining between them. The CDR3 totals 13 residues. Looked up from germline, CDR1 is SGDLS and CDR2 is YYNGEE. This clonotype has at least ten counts. This clonotype originated in a human donor in good health, serving as a control. J is TRBJ1-5 and V is TRBV9, with a possible D match to TRBD1 (6 bases). Sequencing input: sorted CD4+, CD8+, or CD8+CD57+ T cells (not recorded which) from PBMCs. The chain's CDR3 is CASSAQGIQPQHF. As DNA, the CDR3 is TGTGCCAGCAGCGCCCAGGGGATTCAGCCCCAGCATTTT.